This T cell receptor (beta chain) was recovered during a study of T cell responses to AZD1222 COVID-19 vaccine. Clones were sequenced by immunoSEQ multiplex PCR, and TCRdb holds only the in-frame ones, with some missing. The sample holds about 120,000 clones; roughly four fifths are singletons and the top ten take about 4.6%. The V and J ends lost 6 bases and 3 bases, in that order; junction bases with no gene match: 7. The CDR3 spans 15 residues. Looked up from germline, CDR1 is MNHEY and CDR2 is SVGAGI. The clonotype was recovered from an adult in good health. The V gene is TRBV6-5, the J gene TRBJ2-3, with 9 nucleotides matching TRBD1. The sequencing used peripheral blood, collected on day 0 of AZD1222 vaccination. CDR3 sequence (DNA): TGTGCCAGCAGCCCACAGGGGGCACGGACAGATACGCAGTATTTT. It is translated as CASSPQGARTDTQYF.